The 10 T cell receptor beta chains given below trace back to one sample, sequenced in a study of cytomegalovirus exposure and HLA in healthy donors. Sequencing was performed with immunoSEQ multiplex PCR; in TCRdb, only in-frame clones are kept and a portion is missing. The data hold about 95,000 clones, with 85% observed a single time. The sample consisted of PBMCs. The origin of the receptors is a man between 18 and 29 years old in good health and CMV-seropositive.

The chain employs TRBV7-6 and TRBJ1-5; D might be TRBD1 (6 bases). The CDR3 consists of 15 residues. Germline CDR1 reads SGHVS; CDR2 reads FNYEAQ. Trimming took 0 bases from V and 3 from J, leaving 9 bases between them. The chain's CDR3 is CASSLADSLNQPQHF. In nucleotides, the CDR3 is TGTGCCAGCAGCTTAGCGGACAGCCTCAATCAGCCCCAGCATTTT.

As DNA, the CDR3 is TGTGCCAGCAGCGTAGTTGTGGGAGCCATCAATGAGCAGTTCTTC. Its protein product is CASSVVVGAINEQFF. V gene TRBV9 combines with J gene TRBJ2-1; weak D call: TRBD2 (5 bases). The CDR3 contains 15 residues. Trimming took off 0 bases at V and 6 bases at J, with 13 bases between the two ends. Germline CDR1 and CDR2: SGDLS and YYNGEE.

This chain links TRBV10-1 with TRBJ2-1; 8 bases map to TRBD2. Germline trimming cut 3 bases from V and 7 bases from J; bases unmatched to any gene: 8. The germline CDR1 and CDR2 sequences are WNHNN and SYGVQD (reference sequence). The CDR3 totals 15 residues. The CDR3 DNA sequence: TGCGCCAGCAGTGAAATTAGCGGGAACGATAATGAGCAGTTCTTC. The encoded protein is CASSEISGNDNEQFF.

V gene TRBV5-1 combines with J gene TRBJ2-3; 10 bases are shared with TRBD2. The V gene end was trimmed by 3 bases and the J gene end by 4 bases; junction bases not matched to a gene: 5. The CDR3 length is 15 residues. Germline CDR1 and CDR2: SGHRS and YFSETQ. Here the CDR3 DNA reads TGCGCCAGCAGCTCGATAGCGGGAGGAGCAGATACGCAGTATTTT. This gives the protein CASSSIAGGADTQYF. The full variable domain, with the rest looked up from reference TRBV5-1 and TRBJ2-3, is KAGVTQTPRYLIKTRGQQVTLSCSPISGHRSVSWYQQTPGQGLQFLFEYFSETQRNKGNFPGRFSGRQFSNSRSEMNVSTLELGDSALYLCASSSIAGGADTQYFGPGTRLTVL.

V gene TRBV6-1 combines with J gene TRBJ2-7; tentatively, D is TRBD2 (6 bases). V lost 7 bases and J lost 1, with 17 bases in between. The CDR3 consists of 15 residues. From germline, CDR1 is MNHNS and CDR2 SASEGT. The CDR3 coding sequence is TGTGCCAGCAAATCGGCCGGGAGAGGGTCCTACGAGCAGTACGTC. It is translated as CASKSAGRGSYEQYV.

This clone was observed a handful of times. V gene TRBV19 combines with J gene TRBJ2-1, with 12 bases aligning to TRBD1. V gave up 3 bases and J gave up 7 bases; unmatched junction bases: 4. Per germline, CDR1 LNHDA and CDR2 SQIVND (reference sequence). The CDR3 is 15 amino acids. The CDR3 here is CASSMGQGAQNEQFF. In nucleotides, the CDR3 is TGTGCCAGTAGTATGGGACAGGGGGCGCAGAATGAGCAGTTCTTC.

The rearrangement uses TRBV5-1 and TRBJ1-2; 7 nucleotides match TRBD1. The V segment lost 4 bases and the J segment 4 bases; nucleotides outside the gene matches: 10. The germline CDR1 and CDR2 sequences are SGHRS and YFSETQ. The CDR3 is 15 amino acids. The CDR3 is CASSDSGTALYGYTF. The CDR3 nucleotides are TGCGCCAGCAGCGACTCCGGGACAGCGCTCTATGGCTACACCTTC. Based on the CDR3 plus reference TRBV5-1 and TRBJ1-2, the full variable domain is KAGVTQTPRYLIKTRGQQVTLSCSPISGHRSVSWYQQTPGQGLQFLFEYFSETQRNKGNFPGRFSGRQFSNSRSEMNVSTLELGDSALYLCASSDSGTALYGYTFGSGTRLTVV.

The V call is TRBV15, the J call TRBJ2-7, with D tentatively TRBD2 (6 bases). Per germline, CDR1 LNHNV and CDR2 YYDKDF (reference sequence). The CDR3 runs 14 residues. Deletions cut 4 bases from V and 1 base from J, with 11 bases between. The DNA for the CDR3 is TGTGCCACCAGCAAGGCGGGGCTATCCTACGAGCAGTACTTC. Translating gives CATSKAGLSYEQYF.

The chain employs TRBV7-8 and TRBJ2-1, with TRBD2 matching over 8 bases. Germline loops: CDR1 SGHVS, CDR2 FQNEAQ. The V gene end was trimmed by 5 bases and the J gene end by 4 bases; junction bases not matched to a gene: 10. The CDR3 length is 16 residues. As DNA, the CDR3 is TGTGCCAGCAGCGCCCAGGGTAGCGGGATTTACAATGAGCAGTTCTTC. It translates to CASSAQGSGIYNEQFF.

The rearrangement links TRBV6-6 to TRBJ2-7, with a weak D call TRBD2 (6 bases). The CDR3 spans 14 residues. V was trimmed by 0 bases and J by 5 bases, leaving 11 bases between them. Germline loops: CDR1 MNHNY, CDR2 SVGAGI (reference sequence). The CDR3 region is CASSYSRGNHEQYV. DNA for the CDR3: TGTGCCAGCAGTTACTCGCGGGGAAACCACGAGCAGTACGTC.